These 28 T cell receptor beta chains came from one sample sequenced in a study of T cells after yellow fever vaccination. Via MiXCR, TCRdb re-called the 5' RACE reads, giving one row per CDR3 protein. The table has some 350,000 distinct CDR3 sequences, 6.2% seen once. The sequencing used PBMCs, collected 5 days after the yellow fever booster vaccination. The receptors stem from a young man who received the YFV17D yellow fever vaccine.

This clonotype has just a few counts. V gene TRBV5-4 combines with J gene TRBJ2-3; no reliable D call. Germline V CDR1 and CDR2: SGHNT, YYREEE (reference sequence). Trimming took 1 base from V and 7 from J, leaving 19 bases between them. This CDR3 contains 16 residues. DNA of the CDR3: TGTGCCAGCAGCTTGCCGGGTGGGCCCTCACCATATACGCAGTATTTT. Protein sequence: CASSLPGGPSPYTQYF.

The chain carries TRBV20-1 and TRBJ2-1; D is uncertain. CDR1 is DFQATT and CDR2 is SNEGSKA in the germline V gene (reference sequence). The CDR3 covers 12 residues. V was shortened by 1 base and J by 7 bases, with 8 bases between the two germline ends. CDR3 coding DNA: TGCAGTGCTAGAGGTGGGGTGAATGAGCAGTTCTTC. Its protein is CSARGGVNEQFF.

The chain combines TRBV6-1 with TRBJ2-5, with TRBD1 as a possible D gene (5 bases). This CDR3 has 13 residues. The germline V gene encodes CDR1 MNHNS and CDR2 SASEGT. Deletions cut 3 bases from V and 4 bases from J, with 9 bases between. CDR3 sequence: CASSDRTGETQYF. DNA of the CDR3: TGTGCCAGCAGTGACCGTACAGGAGAGACCCAGTACTTC.

This clonotype was found a few times. This rearrangement joins TRBV5-1 to TRBJ2-5, with a possible D match to TRBD1 (6 bases). Trimming pared 4 bases from V and 3 bases from J, leaving 16 bases between. The CDR3 covers 15 residues. CDR1 and CDR2 (germline): SGHRS, YFSETQ. CDR3 DNA: TGCGCCAGCAGCAGCACAGGGAAAGGGGAAGAGACCCAGTACTTC. Translation: CASSSTGKGEETQYF.

The chain is built from TRBV19 and TRBJ2-2; D call uncertain. Germline V lookup: CDR1 LNHDA, CDR2 SQIVND (reference sequence). The CDR3 length is 13 residues. V gave up 6 bases and J gave up 2 bases, with 7 bases separating them. CDR3 loop: CASRPTNTGELFF. DNA of the CDR3: TGTGCCAGTAGGCCCACAAACACCGGGGAGCTGTTTTTT.

The chain employs TRBV24-1 and TRBJ2-1; 10 bases are shared with TRBD2. This CDR3 is built from 15 residues. V gave up 5 bases and J gave up 4 bases; unmatched junction bases: 4. Germline lookup yields CDR1 KGHDR and CDR2 SFDVKD. The CDR3 sequence: CATSAGTSAYNEQFF. The CDR3 DNA is TGTGCCACCAGTGCCGGGACTAGCGCTTACAATGAGCAGTTCTTC.

There are many counts of this clonotype. The gene calls are TRBV7-2 and TRBJ2-5; 11 bases are shared with TRBD2. This CDR3 is 16 amino acids long. CDR1 SGHTA and CDR2 FQGNSA come from the germline V gene. V shed 3 bases and J 7 bases; nucleotides not matched to a gene: 10. The CDR3 spells CASSFHGTSGITTQYF. The DNA of the CDR3 is TGTGCCAGCAGCTTTCACGGGACTAGCGGAATAACGACCCAGTACTTC.

This clonotype was observed at least ten times. The gene calls are TRBV7-9 and TRBJ2-1, with 9 bases identical to TRBD1. Germline values: CDR1 SEHNR, CDR2 FQNEAQ (reference sequence). V gave up 4 bases and J gave up 5 bases; unmatched junction bases: 9. The CDR3 runs 16 residues. The CDR3 nucleotides read TGTGCCAGCAGCTCCCCCGCCGACAGGGGGGACAATGAGCAGTTCTTC. Translating it yields CASSSPADRGDNEQFF. The full variable domain, in which reference TRBV7-9 and TRBJ2-1 provide the parts outside the CDR3, is DTGVSQNPRHKITKRGQNVTFRCDPISEHNRLYWYRQTLGQGPEFLTYFQNEAQLEKSRLLSDRFSAERPKGSFSTLEIQRTEQGDSAMYLCASSSPADRGDNEQFFGPGTRLTVL.

The CDR3 reads CASSQDKGHSYEQYF. The CDR3 DNA reads TGTGCCAGCAGCCAAGATAAGGGGCACTCCTACGAGCAGTACTTC. The chain carries TRBV14 and TRBJ2-7; the D gene is possibly TRBD1 (5 bases). V shed 0 bases and J shed 0 bases, with 9 bases lying between them. Germline assignment: CDR1 SGHDN and CDR2 FVKESK. CDR3 length: 15 amino acids. The full variable domain, completed using reference TRBV14 and TRBJ2-7, is EAGVTQFPSHSVIEKGQTVTLRCDPISGHDNLYWYRRVMGKEIKFLLHFVKESKQDESGMPNNRFLAERTGGTYSTLKVQPAELEDSGVYFCASSQDKGHSYEQYFGPGTRLTVT.

This clonotype was seen at least ten times. The chain uses TRBV6-5 and TRBJ2-7; 12 bases fit TRBD2. This CDR3 region has 14 residues. Per germline, CDR1 MNHEY and CDR2 SVGAGI. V lost 7 bases to trimming and J lost 4 bases; unmatched junction nucleotides: 5. CDR3 bases: TGTGCCAGCATCTCTAGCGGGAGGGGATACGAGCAGTACTTC. As protein: CASISSGRGYEQYF.

This clonotype was seen a few times. This chain uses TRBV18 with TRBJ2-5; 8 bases are a match to TRBD1. The CDR3 consists of 14 residues. The junction had 7 bases not matched to a gene; V was cut back by 3 bases and J by 7 bases. The germline V gene has CDR1 KGHSH and CDR2 LQKENI. The CDR3 region is CASSPGQAEGTQYF. DNA of the CDR3: TGTGCCAGCTCACCGGGACAGGCGGAAGGGACCCAGTACTTC. The full variable domain, rest sourced from reference TRBV18 and TRBJ2-5, is NAGVMQNPRHLVRRRGQEARLRCSPMKGHSHVYWYRQLPEEGLKFMVYLQKENIIDESGMPKERFSAEFPKEGPSILRIQQVVRGDSAAYFCASSPGQAEGTQYFGPGTRLLVL.

V usage is TRBV10-3 and J usage is TRBJ2-1, with 7 bases lining up with TRBD1. V dropped 7 bases and J dropped 7; count of bases not matched to a gene: 4. CDR3 length: 12 residues. CDR1 and CDR2 (germline): ENHRY, SYGVKD. Written as DNA, the CDR3 is TGTGCCATCACTGACAGGGTTAATGAGCAGTTCTTC. Its protein product is CAITDRVNEQFF.

This clonotype was observed at least ten times. CDR3 nucleotide sequence: TGTGCCAGCAGCTTAGCGCCCCAGGATTTGCAGTATTTT. This codes for CASSLAPQDLQYF. This chain uses TRBV7-2 with TRBJ2-3; no reliable D call. The V end lost 0 bases, the J end lost 11 bases, and 12 bases lay between the germline ends. The CDR3 has 13 residues. Germline V gives CDR1 SGHTA, CDR2 FQGNSA.

J is TRBJ2-7 and V is TRBV3-1; a possible D gene is TRBD2 (6 bases). V was clipped by 4 bases and J by 2 bases, with 12 bases between them. CDR1 LGHDT and CDR2 YNNKEL come from the germline V gene (reference sequence). The CDR3 spans 14 residues. CDR3 loop: CASSLVSGAYEQYF. The CDR3 bases are TGTGCCAGCAGCCTCGTTAGCGGAGCCTACGAGCAGTACTTC.

Only a few counts were recorded for this clonotype. One junction end disagrees with the germline gene, perhaps due to a read error. V is TRBV20-1 and J is TRBJ2-1; 7 bases line up with TRBD2. Germline V gene lookup returns CDR1 DFQATT and CDR2 SNEGSKA (reference sequence). This CDR3 is built from 16 residues. CDR3 protein: CCAREIAGSGYNEQFF. The CDR3 DNA follows: TGCTGTGCTAGAGAAATAGCGGGTTCCGGCTACAATGAGCAGTTCTTC.

The gene calls are TRBV10-1 and TRBJ2-5; maybe TRBD2 (6 bases). Germline assignment: CDR1 WNHNN and CDR2 SYGVQD (reference sequence). Between the trimmed V and J ends, which lost 0 bases and 4 bases, there was a span of 15 bases. This CDR3 has 16 residues. The DNA for the CDR3 is TGCGCCAGCAGTGAGTCGAGCAGCCCCGGGAGAGAGACCCAGTACTTC. Its protein is CASSESSSPGRETQYF.

The table lists this clonotype with many counts. The J gene is TRBJ2-1, the V gene TRBV4-3; 8 bases align to TRBD1. There are 16 residues in the CDR3. CDR1 LGHNA and CDR2 YSLEER come from the germline V gene. The V segment lost 5 bases and the J segment 0 bases; nucleotides outside the gene matches: 6. The CDR3 loop is CASSGKQGVSYNEQFF. The CDR3 DNA is TGCGCCAGCAGCGGAAAACAGGGGGTCTCCTACAATGAGCAGTTCTTC.

This clonotype was counted between two and nine times. V is TRBV5-5 and J is TRBJ2-6, with TRBD1 matching 7 bases. Germline trimming cut 0 bases from V and 2 bases from J; bases unmatched to any gene: 5. CDR3 length: 17 amino acids. Germline V lookup: CDR1 SGHKS, CDR2 YYEKEE (reference sequence). CDR3 protein: CASSLARGLTGANVLTF. Here the CDR3 DNA reads TGTGCCAGCAGCTTGGCTAGGGGGCTTACTGGGGCCAACGTCCTGACTTTC.

V gene TRBV7-2 combines with J gene TRBJ2-7; no clear D. The CDR3 extends over 12 amino acids. Germline V gene lookup returns CDR1 SGHTA and CDR2 FQGNSA. The V gene lost 5 bases and the J gene lost 8 bases, with 13 bases spanning the gap. CDR3 in amino acids: CASSLDQGKQYF. The CDR3 DNA sequence: TGTGCCAGCAGCCTCGACCAAGGGAAGCAGTACTTC.

This clonotype was found many times. V usage is TRBV20-1 and J usage is TRBJ2-1; the match to TRBD1 covers 9 bases. V was pared by 5 bases and J by 4 bases, with 9 bases of the junction left unmatched. The CDR3 covers 15 residues. Per germline, CDR1 DFQATT and CDR2 SNEGSKA (reference sequence). CDR3 DNA: TGCAGTGCTTCCAGGATACAGGGGGCATACAATGAGCAGTTCTTC. Translation: CSASRIQGAYNEQFF.

CDR3 DNA: TGTGCCAGCAGCGAGCTCGGAAACTATGGCTACACCTTC. Translating gives CASSELGNYGYTF. The rearrangement joins TRBV9 to TRBJ1-2; the D is unclear. CDR3 length: 13 amino acids. Germline V gene data show CDR1 as SGDLS and CDR2 as YYNGEE. Deletions cut 3 bases from V and 2 bases from J, with 8 bases between.

This clonotype was detected ten times or more. The chain uses TRBV7-6 and TRBJ2-5; the D gene is possibly TRBD2 (5 bases). Germline loops: CDR1 SGHVS, CDR2 FNYEAQ. The V and J ends lost 5 bases and 2 bases respectively, with 9 bases between them. The CDR3 extends over 13 amino acids. Here the CDR3 DNA reads TGTGCCAGCAGCCCCGGGGAGCAAGAGACCCAGTACTTC. Encoded protein: CASSPGEQETQYF.

The table lists this clonotype with many counts. The chain uses TRBV20-1 and TRBJ1-4, with 8 nucleotides matching TRBD1. The CDR3 is 14 residues long. Germline CDR1 DFQATT, CDR2 SNEGSKA (reference sequence). V lost 5 bases and J lost 4; bases outside the gene matches: 6. CDR3 DNA: TGCAGTGCTGTCGGGACAGGAGATAATGAAAAACTGTTTTTT. This translates into CSAVGTGDNEKLFF.

This clonotype was observed a few times. CDR3 sequence: CASRSPGTANQPQHF. CDR3 nucleotides: TGTGCCAGCAGATCTCCTGGGACAGCAAATCAGCCCCAGCATTTT. J is TRBJ1-5 and V is TRBV12-3 or TRBV12-4; TRBD1 aligns across 7 bases. This CDR3 is built from 15 residues. V lost 6 bases to trimming and J lost 4 bases; unmatched junction nucleotides: 9.

This clonotype was detected a few times. The chain carries TRBV20-1 and TRBJ2-3; 11 nucleotides line up with TRBD2. Germline assignment: CDR1 DFQATT and CDR2 SNEGSKA (reference sequence). The CDR3 sequence is 18 residues long. The trim removed 0 bases at V and 0 bases at J, leaving 8 bases unmatched. CDR3 DNA: TGCAGTGCTAGAGATGTGCTAGCGGGAGGTTTGAGCACAGATACGCAGTATTTT. It encodes CSARDVLAGGLSTDTQYF.

This chain uses TRBV5-4 with TRBJ2-3; TRBD2 is a possible D gene (6 bases). CDR3 size: 15 residues. Trimming took off 1 base at V and 3 bases at J, with 12 bases between the two ends. The germline V gene encodes CDR1 SGHNT and CDR2 YYREEE (reference sequence). In DNA form, the CDR3 reads TGTGCCAGCAGCTTGTTTAGCGGAACTACAGATACGCAGTATTTT. Its protein product is CASSLFSGTTDTQYF. The whole variable domain, filled in from reference TRBV5-4 and TRBJ2-3, reads ETGVTQSPTHLIKTRGQQVTLRCSSQSGHNTVSWYQQALGQGPQFIFQYYREEENGRGNFPPRFSGLQFPNYSSELNVNALELDDSALYLCASSLFSGTTDTQYFGPGTRLTVL.

The gene calls are TRBV10-3 and TRBJ2-5; D call uncertain. Trimming left V 4 bases short and J 3 bases short, with 6 bases between. The CDR3 totals 12 residues. Germline CDR1 and CDR2: ENHRY and SYGVKD. The CDR3 sequence: CAISGPEETQYF. The CDR3 DNA is TGTGCCATCAGTGGGCCCGAAGAGACCCAGTACTTC.

This chain uses TRBV5-1 with TRBJ2-7; D may be TRBD2 (6 bases). The CDR3 covers 14 residues. Germline CDR1 is SGHRS and CDR2 is YFSETQ. Trimming took 3 bases from V and 5 from J, leaving 15 bases between them. CDR3: CASSYRREFHEQYF. The CDR3 DNA is TGCGCCAGCAGCTATCGGAGGGAATTCCACGAGCAGTACTTC.